The 22 T cell receptor beta chains reported below all come from one sample, sequenced in a study of early stage breast cancer tumors. Clones were read by immunoSEQ multiplex PCR, and TCRdb kept only the in-frame ones, dropping some. The profile shows roughly 60,000 clones, 60% to 85% of them singletons. Sequencing input: blood. The receptor set was obtained from a person aged 25-39 years with breast cancer.

This rearrangement joins TRBV27 to TRBJ2-3; D gene unclear. Germline V gene sequence: CDR1 MNHEY, CDR2 SMNVEV (reference sequence). With 4 bases removed from V and 2 bases from J, the gap between germline ends came to 13 bases. The CDR3 runs to 15 residues. CDR3 coding DNA: TGTGCCAGCAGTTACCAGTGGCAGAACACAGATACGCAGTATTTT. Translation: CASSYQWQNTDTQYF.

The CDR3 reads CASSLGGGNYNEQFF. The CDR3 bases are TGCGCCAGCAGCTTGGGGGGGGGAAATTACAATGAGCAGTTCTTC. The genes are TRBV5-1 and TRBJ2-1; TRBD2 matches at 7 bases. The CDR3 has 15 amino acids. Germline trimming cut 0 bases from V and 4 bases from J; bases unmatched to any gene: 4. The V gene's germline CDR1 is SGHRS and CDR2 YFSETQ.

There are a few counts of this clone. The rearrangement joins TRBV7-9 to TRBJ1-2; D gene unclear. The ends were cut back, 1 base at V and 4 bases at J, with 13 bases in the middle. The germline V gene encodes CDR1 SEHNR and CDR2 FQNEAQ (reference sequence). This CDR3 spans 15 amino acids. The CDR3 DNA sequence: TGTGCCAGCAGCTTAGGAGGGATAGGGCTCTATGGCTACACCTTC. Residues: CASSLGGIGLYGYTF.

CDR3: CASINFGGTQYF. For the CDR3, the DNA is TGTGCCAGCATCAACTTCGGGGGTACGCAGTATTTT. The chain uses TRBV7-9 and TRBJ2-3, with D perhaps matching TRBD2 (6 bases). CDR3 length: 12 amino acids. V gave up 7 bases and J gave up 8 bases, with 13 bases separating them. Per germline, CDR1 SEHNR and CDR2 FQNEAQ (reference sequence).

The rearrangement links TRBV5-1 to TRBJ1-1, with 7 bases lining up with TRBD1. The CDR3 consists of 15 residues. Trimming took 0 bases from V and 3 from J; bases not matched to a gene: 5. Germline assignment: CDR1 SGHRS and CDR2 YFSETQ. The CDR3 nucleotides are TGCGCCAGCAGCTTGGAGGGGGCAAGGTACACTGAAGCTTTCTTT. Translation gives CASSLEGARYTEAFF.

The rearrangement links TRBV27 to TRBJ2-5; 13 bases align to TRBD2. CDR3 length equals 17 residues. The junction had 8 bases not matched to a gene; V was cut back by 3 bases and J by 4 bases. Germline assignment: CDR1 MNHEY and CDR2 SMNVEV (reference sequence). The CDR3 loop reads CASSFKGLAGPGETQYF. CDR3 nucleotides: TGTGCCAGCAGTTTTAAGGGACTAGCGGGGCCGGGAGAGACCCAGTACTTC.

The chain is built from TRBV18 and TRBJ2-7, with 11 nucleotides matching TRBD1. CDR3 length: 13 amino acids. Unmatched junction bases numbered 0, after V lost 4 bases and J lost 4 bases. CDR1 KGHSH and CDR2 LQKENI come from the germline V gene. The chain's CDR3 is CASSRDRGYEQYF. CDR3 coding DNA: TGTGCCAGCTCACGGGACAGGGGGTACGAGCAGTACTTC.

This clone has a handful of counts. The CDR3 sequence is CASSMWSGLGEQFF. The CDR3 DNA reads as TGTGCCAGTAGTATGTGGTCGGGATTGGGTGAGCAGTTCTTC. The chain joins TRBV19 to TRBJ2-1, with D possibly matching TRBD2 (5 bases). The CDR3 is 14 residues long. Germline assignment: CDR1 LNHDA and CDR2 SQIVND (reference sequence). V lost 3 bases, J lost 9 bases, and 15 bases lay in between.

Note on this clone: Its ends do not fully match the called genes, so a read error is possible. This chain links TRBV7-9 with TRBJ2-5; TRBD2 agrees at 11 bases. The CDR3 is made up of 16 amino acids. Germline CDR1 reads SEHNR; CDR2 reads FQNEAQ (reference sequence). This CDR3 is CASILGLAGFQETQYF. The DNA for the CDR3 is TGTGCCAGCATCTTAGGACTAGCGGGTTTCCAAGAGACCCAGTACTTC.

The V call is TRBV18, the J call TRBJ1-4; D remains unclear. Per germline, CDR1 KGHSH and CDR2 LQKENI. Trimming pared 3 bases from V and 0 bases from J, leaving 5 bases between. The CDR3 is made up of 14 amino acids. The CDR3 DNA reads TGTGCCAGCTCACCCTTTGCAACTAATGAAAAACTGTTTTTT. Its translation: CASSPFATNEKLFF.

The V call is TRBV11-3, the J call TRBJ2-2; D might be TRBD2 (6 bases). CDR1 is SGHNT, CDR2 YENEEA, per germline. CDR3 length equals 15 residues. V was cut by 0 bases and J by 4 bases, with 9 bases left in between. CDR3 DNA: TGTGCCAGCAGCTTAGATCCGGGAGCCACCGGGGAGCTGTTTTTT. This sequence encodes CASSLDPGATGELFF.

The J gene is TRBJ1-2, the V gene TRBV27, with D possibly TRBD1 on 6 matching bases. V lost 6 bases to trimming and J lost 3 bases, with 14 bases between them. The CDR3 sequence is 14 residues long. Germline CDR1 is MNHEY and CDR2 is SMNVEV (reference sequence). The DNA for the CDR3 is TGTGCCAGCAGCCCAAAGCGGACAGACTATGGCTACACCTTC. It codes for CASSPKRTDYGYTF.

This chain links TRBV6-1 with TRBJ2-3, with 11 bases that match TRBD2. The junction had 10 bases not matched to a gene; V was cut back by 10 bases and J by 4 bases. CDR1 MNHNS and CDR2 SASEGT come from the germline V gene. This CDR3 region has 15 residues. This CDR3 reads CATKTLAGEADTQYF. In DNA form, the CDR3 reads TGTGCCACCAAGACACTAGCGGGAGAAGCAGATACGCAGTATTTT.

This chain joins TRBV19 and TRBJ1-1; 7 bases fit TRBD1. CDR3 length: 12 residues. Germline CDR1 LNHDA, CDR2 SQIVND (reference sequence). J lost 10 bases, V lost 6 bases, and 8 bases had no gene match. This CDR3 reads CASRSQGGLAFF. The CDR3 DNA reads as TGTGCCAGTAGGAGCCAGGGGGGGCTAGCTTTCTTT. The variable domain in full, with the rest retrieved from reference TRBV19 and TRBJ1-1, is DGGITQSPKYLFRKEGQNVTLSCEQNLNHDAMYWYRQDPGQGLRLIYYSQIVNDFQKGDIAEGYSVSREKKESFPLTVTSAQKNPTAFYLCASRSQGGLAFFGQGTRLTVV.

This rearrangement joins TRBV5-6 to TRBJ1-1; D remains ambiguous. V gave up 4 bases and J gave up 6 bases, with 13 bases separating them. The germline CDR1 and CDR2 sequences are SGHDT and YYEEEE. This CDR3 is built from 13 residues. The CDR3 nucleotides are TGTGCCAGCAGCCCGGGTGGGTCTGCTGAAGCTTTCTTT. Translation gives CASSPGGSAEAFF.

This clone was detected once. The gene calls are TRBV2 and TRBJ1-2; D unresolved. Germline V gene sequence: CDR1 SNHLY, CDR2 FYNNEI. The V gene lost 7 bases and the J gene lost 8 bases, with 20 bases spanning the gap. The CDR3 runs 14 residues. The CDR3 sequence: CASTPIDLRGGYTF. As DNA, the CDR3 is TGTGCCAGCACACCAATCGACTTAAGAGGAGGCTACACCTTC.

This rearrangement joins TRBV7-6 to TRBJ2-2; no clear D gene. The CDR3 loop spans 13 amino acids. The germline V gene encodes CDR1 SGHVS and CDR2 FNYEAQ. V lost 5 bases and J 1 base, leaving 5 bases between the germline ends. This chain's CDR3 is CASSQENTGELFF. The CDR3 bases are TGTGCCAGCAGCCAGGAGAACACCGGGGAGCTGTTTTTT. The full variable domain, its missing parts supplied by reference TRBV7-6 and TRBJ2-2, is GAGVSQSPRYKVTKRGQDVALRCDPISGHVSLYWYRQALGQGPEFLTYFNYEAQQDKSGLPNDRFSAERPEGSISTLTIQRTEQRDSAMYRCASSQENTGELFFGEGSRLTVL.

This chain connects TRBV30 to TRBJ2-7; the match to TRBD2 covers 10 bases. This CDR3 spans 17 amino acids. Germline V lookup: CDR1 GTSNPN, CDR2 SVGIG (reference sequence). After removal of 1 base from V and 2 bases from J, the junction contained 11 bases not matched to a gene. The CDR3 DNA sequence: TGTGCCTGGAGTGCAGGCCGGACTAGCGGAACCCCCTACGAGCAGTACTTC. Protein: CAWSAGRTSGTPYEQYF.

DNA of the CDR3: TGTGCCAGCAGCTTATCCCCGGGTGCCACACTAAAGAACACCGGGGAGCTGTTTTTT. Its translation: CASSLSPGATLKNTGELFF. V gene TRBV7-9 combines with J gene TRBJ2-2; D call uncertain. CDR1 and CDR2 (germline): SEHNR, FQNEAQ (reference sequence). V shed 2 bases and J shed 1 base, with 20 bases lying between them. The CDR3 loop spans 19 amino acids.

The gene calls are TRBV15 and TRBJ1-2; tentatively, D is TRBD1 (5 bases). This CDR3 region has 18 residues. Germline lookup yields CDR1 LNHNV and CDR2 YYDKDF (reference sequence). Deletions cut 2 bases from V and 2 bases from J, with 21 bases between. The CDR3 here is CATSRIPIAPTVNYGYTF. In DNA, the CDR3 is TGTGCCACCAGCAGAATCCCAATAGCCCCGACAGTCAACTATGGCTACACCTTC.

This clone was seen only a few times. V is TRBV9 and J is TRBJ1-1; D not certain. Per germline, CDR1 SGDLS and CDR2 YYNGEE. CDR3 size: 15 residues. V was trimmed by 0 bases and J by 0 bases, leaving 9 bases between them. The CDR3 nucleotides read TGTGCCAGCAGCGTAGAAGGCCGAATGAACACTGAAGCTTTCTTT. It codes for CASSVEGRMNTEAFF.

There are a few counts of this clone. The rearrangement uses TRBV19 and TRBJ1-6; 7 bases fit TRBD1. Germline V gene lookup returns CDR1 LNHDA and CDR2 SQIVND (reference sequence). V trimming: 4 bases; J trimming: 5 bases; junction bases outside the gene matches: 2. This CDR3 contains 14 residues. The CDR3 is CASSRQGDNSPLHF. CDR3 bases: TGTGCCAGTAGTAGACAGGGTGATAATTCACCCCTCCACTTT.